The T cell receptor beta chain described here comes from a study of beta chain features in type 1 diabetes. What was sequenced were expressed TCRB transcripts, since all of the isolated RNA had been reverse transcribed. Sequencing was performed with immunoSEQ multiplex PCR; in TCRdb, only in-frame clones are kept and a portion is missing. The sample lists about 250,000 clones, 12% to 15% occurring once. This CDR3 has 12 residues. The V end lost 5 bases, the J end lost 3 bases, and 7 bases lay between the germline ends. Germline-derived CDR1 and CDR2 are SGHDN and FVKESK. This clone was seen only a few times.

This sequence was found in a woman in her thirties or forties in good health. J is TRBJ1-2 and V is TRBV14; no definite D call. Sequenced input: naive CD4+ T cells from blood. This chain's CDR3 is CASSASYYGYTF. The CDR3 nucleotides are TGTGCCAGCAGCGCGTCCTACTATGGCTACACCTTC.